These 26 T cell receptor beta chains share one sample of origin, sequenced in a study of T cell responses to AZD1222 COVID-19 vaccine. The protocol was immunoSEQ multiplex PCR, while the TCRdb copy is restricted to in-frame clones and leaves out a portion. The sample holds approximately 100,000 clones; around 94% are singletons and the top ten take roughly 2%. The sample in question was peripheral blood, obtained on day 0 of AZD1222 vaccination. The receptor set was obtained from an adult in good health.

The rearrangement uses TRBV2 and TRBJ1-2; 8 bases map to TRBD1. Germline CDR1 and CDR2: SNHLY and FYNNEI. This CDR3 comprises 15 residues. V shed 0 bases and J 4 bases; nucleotides not matched to a gene: 4. The DNA for the CDR3 is TGTGCCAGCAGTGAAGCCTCGGGACAGGTCTATGGCTACACCTTC. Protein sequence: CASSEASGQVYGYTF.

The chain combines TRBV30 with TRBJ1-2; maybe TRBD1 (6 bases). The germline CDR1 and CDR2 sequences are GTSNPN and SVGIG (reference sequence). The CDR3 spans 14 residues. Trimming took 8 bases from V and 5 from J, leaving 21 bases between them. The DNA of the CDR3 is TGTGCCCGCGACTTGCTCGGGGGGCAATATGGCTACACCTTC. Its translation: CARDLLGGQYGYTF.

This chain uses TRBV15 with TRBJ2-1; 12 nucleotides match TRBD2. Germline-derived CDR1 and CDR2 are LNHNV and YYDKDF (reference sequence). The CDR3 totals 19 residues. With 8 bases clipped from V and 2 bases from J, the junction kept 16 bases outside the gene matches. The CDR3 spells CATSPSRTSGKSPYNEQFF. The CDR3 DNA reads as TGTGCCACCTCACCCTCCAGGACTAGCGGGAAGAGCCCCTACAATGAGCAGTTCTTC.

The V gene is TRBV6-2 or TRBV6-3, the J gene TRBJ1-2; TRBD1 agrees at 8 bases. The CDR3 sequence is 16 residues long. Germline-derived CDR1 and CDR2 are MNHEY and SVGEGT. Trimming at V came to 5 bases and at J to 6 bases, leaving 14 bases not matched to a gene. The CDR3 sequence is CASSPNHRQGTDGYTF. In DNA, the CDR3 is TGTGCCAGCAGTCCCAACCACAGACAGGGGACGGATGGCTACACCTTC.

The rearrangement uses TRBV27 and TRBJ1-1, with TRBD1 matching 7 bases. The J segment lost 5 bases and the V segment lost 2 bases, leaving 5 bases of the junction unmatched. From germline, CDR1 is MNHEY and CDR2 SMNVEV (reference sequence). This CDR3 contains 14 residues. CDR3 residues: CASSLEQGLTEAFF. CDR3 DNA sequence: TGTGCCAGCAGTTTAGAACAGGGGTTGACTGAAGCTTTCTTT.

The chain couples TRBV2 to TRBJ1-2; D is perhaps TRBD1 (5 bases). This CDR3 is built from 15 residues. Germline V lookup: CDR1 SNHLY, CDR2 FYNNEI. The germline V and J ends were trimmed by 0 bases and 3 bases, with 11 bases remaining between them. DNA of the CDR3: TGTGCCAGCAGTGAAGCCGGGGGACTATACTATGGCTACACCTTC. Translation: CASSEAGGLYYGYTF.

The rearrangement joins TRBV28 to TRBJ1-5; D may be TRBD1 (5 bases). The V end was cut by 5 bases, the J end by 6 bases, with 20 bases between. Germline V CDR1 and CDR2: MDHEN, SYDVKM. The length of the CDR3 is 16 residues. Here the CDR3 reads CASSRAGVSSGQPQHF. CDR3 coding DNA: TGTGCCAGCAGTCGAGCGGGGGTTTCGAGTGGTCAGCCCCAGCATTTT.

The rearrangement joins TRBV4-1 to TRBJ1-2; TRBD1 is a possible D gene (6 bases). This CDR3 comprises 16 residues. The V end lost 0 bases, the J end lost 6 bases, and 17 bases lay between the germline ends. Germline CDR1 and CDR2: MGHRA and YSYEKL. The chain's CDR3 is CASSQEEARSGDGYTF. The CDR3 DNA is TGCGCCAGCAGCCAAGAGGAGGCTCGATCAGGGGATGGCTACACCTTC.

The CDR3 protein is CAISDVANSPLHF. CDR3 nucleotide sequence: TGTGCCATCAGTGATGTGGCTAATTCACCCCTCCACTTT. The genes are TRBV10-3 and TRBJ1-6; D unresolved. V was shortened by 3 bases and J by 6 bases, with 6 bases between the two germline ends. Germline lookup yields CDR1 ENHRY and CDR2 SYGVKD. The CDR3 consists of 13 residues.

This clone was detected only once. Additional DNA sequences in this sample encode the identical CDR3. The CDR3 spells CASSIGTGMNTEAFF. The CDR3 DNA reads as TGTGCCAGTAGTATAGGGACAGGGATGAACACTGAAGCTTTCTTT. V gene TRBV19 combines with J gene TRBJ1-1, with TRBD1 matching 8 bases. Germline V gene sequence: CDR1 LNHDA, CDR2 SQIVND (reference sequence). The CDR3 runs to 15 residues. Unmatched junction bases numbered 1, after V lost 1 base and J lost 0 bases.

The V gene is TRBV30, the J gene TRBJ1-4, with D possibly TRBD1 on 6 matching bases. Germline CDR1 and CDR2: GTSNPN and SVGIG (reference sequence). CDR3 length: 14 amino acids. V lost 0 bases to trimming and J lost 10 bases, with 15 bases between them. The CDR3 DNA reads TGTGCCTGGAGTGTACAGGGTCCGTCGGCAAAACTGTTTTTT. Residues: CAWSVQGPSAKLFF.

The genes are TRBV4-1 and TRBJ1-3; the D is unclear. The CDR3 is 15 residues long. Germline lookup yields CDR1 MGHRA and CDR2 YSYEKL. The V end lost 4 bases, the J end lost 0 bases, and 10 bases lay between the germline ends. CDR3 loop: CASSRLGASGNTIYF. CDR3 bases: TGCGCCAGCAGCCGCCTAGGTGCCTCTGGAAACACCATATATTTT.

The chain links TRBV6-5 to TRBJ1-5; D gene uncertain. This CDR3 region has 15 residues. Trimming stripped 7 bases from V and 0 bases from J, with 13 bases between. Germline loops: CDR1 MNHEY, CDR2 SVGAGI. CDR3 nucleotide sequence: TGTGCCAGCAAAGCAGACCCATATAGCAATCAGCCCCAGCATTTT. Translating it yields CASKADPYSNQPQHF.

The gene calls are TRBV19 and TRBJ2-5, with D perhaps given as TRBD1 or TRBD2 (5 bases each). The V gene lost 8 bases and the J gene lost 2 bases, with 9 bases spanning the gap. The CDR3 consists of 12 residues. Germline CDR1 LNHDA, CDR2 SQIVND (reference sequence). The CDR3 DNA reads TGTGCCAGTTCCGGGACGCAAGAGACCCAGTACTTC. It encodes CASSGTQETQYF.

A note on this clone: Other DNA sequences of this sample code for an identical CDR3. The V gene is TRBV4-3, the J gene TRBJ2-7, with TRBD1 matching over 8 bases. V lost 2 bases and J lost 1; bases outside the gene matches: 1. The V gene's germline CDR1 is LGHNA and CDR2 YSLEER. The CDR3 consists of 14 residues. The CDR3 is CASSQRTGSYEQYF. The CDR3 nucleotides are TGCGCCAGCAGCCAACGGACAGGGTCCTACGAGCAGTACTTC.

The rearrangement links TRBV28 to TRBJ2-3, with 12 bases aligning to TRBD2. The germline V gene has CDR1 MDHEN and CDR2 SYDVKM. The CDR3 has 14 residues. Trimming took 8 bases from V and 0 from J; bases not matched to a gene: 0. The CDR3 is CASLAGGSTDTQYF. The CDR3, as DNA: TGTGCCAGCCTAGCGGGAGGGAGCACAGATACGCAGTATTTT.

The V call is TRBV19, the J call TRBJ1-2, with a tentative D call TRBD1 (5 bases). Germline CDR1 reads LNHDA; CDR2 reads SQIVND (reference sequence). The CDR3 loop spans 15 amino acids. The V end was cut by 5 bases, the J end by 6 bases, with 19 bases between. CDR3 nucleotides: TGTGCCAGTAGTGTCAGCGGGACCCCGAAACATGGCTACACCTTC. Translated, it gives CASSVSGTPKHGYTF.

The V gene is TRBV28, the J gene TRBJ2-7; 7 positions match TRBD1. Germline CDR1 and CDR2: MDHEN and SYDVKM. The CDR3 covers 15 residues. V lost 3 bases to trimming and J lost 0 bases; unmatched junction nucleotides: 5. The CDR3 spells CASSFQGQSSYEQYF. In nucleotides, the CDR3 is TGTGCCAGCAGTTTCCAGGGACAGAGCTCCTACGAGCAGTACTTC.

The CDR3 sequence: CAISESGGRRSYEQYF. Here the CDR3 DNA reads TGTGCCATCAGTGAGTCGGGAGGACGCCGAAGCTACGAGCAGTACTTC. This chain joins TRBV10-3 and TRBJ2-7, with D maybe TRBD2 (6 bases). The CDR3 has 16 amino acids. V was trimmed by 0 bases and J by 3 bases, leaving 15 bases between them. In germline, CDR1 is ENHRY, CDR2 SYGVKD.

The V call is TRBV19, the J call TRBJ1-1; D may be TRBD1 (6 bases). This CDR3 has 13 amino acids. V was trimmed by 7 bases and J by 3 bases, leaving 12 bases between them. Germline V gene data show CDR1 as LNHDA and CDR2 as SQIVND (reference sequence). CDR3 nucleotide sequence: TGTGCCAGTAACCTGGACAGCTACACTGAAGCTTTCTTT. Its protein product is CASNLDSYTEAFF.

The chain is built from TRBV5-4 and TRBJ2-7; D unclear. Trimming stripped 0 bases from V and 0 bases from J, with 10 bases between. Germline V gene lookup returns CDR1 SGHNT and CDR2 YYREEE (reference sequence). The CDR3 totals 15 residues. Here the CDR3 reads CASSLGHSSSYEQYF. The CDR3 region has the DNA TGTGCCAGCAGCTTGGGACACTCGAGCTCCTACGAGCAGTACTTC.

This clone came up a few times. DNA for the CDR3: TGTGCCAGCAGCTTAGATCGGGGGGATACGCAGTATTTT. Encoded protein: CASSLDRGDTQYF. This rearrangement joins TRBV11-2 to TRBJ2-3; perhaps TRBD2 as D (6 bases). V lost 0 bases, J lost 6 bases, and 7 bases lay in between. Germline V gives CDR1 SGHAT, CDR2 FQNNGV. The CDR3 totals 13 residues.

This clone was observed a single time. The chain recombines TRBV9 with TRBJ1-3; D is ambiguous. V lost 0 bases and J lost 5, with 3 bases in between. Germline V lookup: CDR1 SGDLS, CDR2 YYNGEE. The CDR3 totals 12 residues. Here the CDR3 DNA reads TGTGCCAGCAGCGTAGTGAGAAACACCATATATTTT. Translation gives CASSVVRNTIYF.

J is TRBJ2-3 and V is TRBV3-1 (or the pseudogene TRBV3-2); 10 nucleotides line up with TRBD2. CDR3 length equals 18 residues. V lost 3 bases and J lost 4; bases outside the gene matches: 13. Germline-derived CDR1 and CDR2 are LGHDT and YNNKEL (reference sequence). CDR3 sequence (DNA): TGTGCCAGCAGCCACCTTCGGGCTAGCGGGAGCTTGGCAGATACGCAGTATTTT. It specifies CASSHLRASGSLADTQYF.

The chain employs TRBV5-8 and TRBJ2-1, with 7 bases that match TRBD2. Germline assignment: CDR1 SGHTS and CDR2 YDEGEE. The V and J ends lost 3 bases and 3 bases, in that order; junction bases with no gene match: 12. The CDR3 loop spans 17 amino acids. CDR3 nucleotides: TGTGCCAGCAGCTCGGGTTGGGGGGGTGCTAACTACAATGAGCAGTTCTTC. Translated, it gives CASSSGWGGANYNEQFF.

This clone has more than one count but fewer than ten. This chain joins TRBV6-5 and TRBJ1-2, with 7 bases fitting TRBD1. Per the germline V gene, CDR1 is MNHEY and CDR2 is SVGAGI. This CDR3 region has 14 residues. Trimming cost V 0 bases and J 6 bases; bases outside gene matches: 4. CDR3 coding DNA: TGTGCCAGCAGTTACTCGAGACAGGGCGATGGCTACACCTTC. Its translation: CASSYSRQGDGYTF.